This T cell receptor (beta chain) is drawn from a study of blood T cell repertoires in COVID-19. The protocol was immunoSEQ multiplex PCR, while the TCRdb copy is restricted to in-frame clones and leaves out a portion. Altogether some 45,000 clones are present, 80% to 90% being singletons, with the ten largest covering just over 9%. Germline V gene lookup returns CDR1 SGDLS and CDR2 YYNGEE. V dropped 1 base and J dropped 0 bases, with 6 bases sitting between them. The CDR3 is 14 residues long. The source material was peripheral blood. This chain connects TRBV9 to TRBJ2-3; D may be TRBD1 (5 bases). The TCR sequence derives from a human donor in a cohort sampled during active COVID-19. The CDR3: CASSVQGSTDTQYF. CDR3 in DNA: TGTGCCAGCAGCGTACAGGGTAGCACAGATACGCAGTATTTT.